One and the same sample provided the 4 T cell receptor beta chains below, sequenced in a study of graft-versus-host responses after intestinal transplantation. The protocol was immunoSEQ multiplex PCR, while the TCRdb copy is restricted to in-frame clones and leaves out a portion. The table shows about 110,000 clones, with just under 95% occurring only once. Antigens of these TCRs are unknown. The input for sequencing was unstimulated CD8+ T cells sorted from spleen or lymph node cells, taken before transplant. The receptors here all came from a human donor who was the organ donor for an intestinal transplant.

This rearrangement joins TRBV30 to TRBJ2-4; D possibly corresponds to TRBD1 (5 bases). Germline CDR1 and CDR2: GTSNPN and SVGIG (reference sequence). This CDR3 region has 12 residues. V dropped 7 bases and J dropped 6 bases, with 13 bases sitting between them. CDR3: CASEYQGNIQYF. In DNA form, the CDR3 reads TGTGCCTCGGAGTACCAGGGAAACATTCAGTACTTC.

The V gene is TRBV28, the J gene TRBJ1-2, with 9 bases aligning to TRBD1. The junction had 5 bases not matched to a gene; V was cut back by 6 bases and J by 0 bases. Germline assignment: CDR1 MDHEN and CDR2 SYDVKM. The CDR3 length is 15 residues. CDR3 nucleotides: TGTGCCAGCAGCGTCCGGGACAGGGCTAACTATGGCTACACCTTC. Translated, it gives CASSVRDRANYGYTF.

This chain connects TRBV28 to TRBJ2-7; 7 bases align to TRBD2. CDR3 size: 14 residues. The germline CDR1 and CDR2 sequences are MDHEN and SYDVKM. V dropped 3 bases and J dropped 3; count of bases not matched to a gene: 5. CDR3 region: CASSLGGALYEQYF. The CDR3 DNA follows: TGTGCCAGCAGTTTGGGAGGGGCCCTCTACGAGCAGTACTTC.

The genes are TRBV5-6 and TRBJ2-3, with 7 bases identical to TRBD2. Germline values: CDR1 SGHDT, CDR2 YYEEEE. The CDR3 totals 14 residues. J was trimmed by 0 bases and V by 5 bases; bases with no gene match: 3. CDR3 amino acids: CASRGGGSTDTQYF. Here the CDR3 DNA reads TGTGCCAGCAGGGGCGGGGGTAGCACAGATACGCAGTATTTT.